This TCR beta chain was observed in a study of control samples from healthy donors and cancer patients. This clone was detected only a few times. V was shortened by 5 bases and J by 4 bases, with 10 bases between the two germline ends. Germline CDR1 and CDR2: PRHDT and FYEKMQ (reference sequence). The CDR3 runs to 13 residues. TCRdb's table, derived via immunoSEQ multiplex PCR, lists solely in-frame clones and lacks some. Of more than 100,000 clones listed, approximately 92% are singletons. Sequenced input: blood. The V gene is TRBV13, the J gene TRBJ2-3; the D gene is possibly TRBD2 (6 bases). The clonotype was recovered from a man younger than 30 in good health. The CDR3 is CASSRPGADTQYF. For the CDR3, the DNA is TGTGCCAGCAGCCGTCCGGGAGCAGATACGCAGTATTTT.